This T cell receptor (beta chain) was found in a study of CD8 T cells in Susac syndrome. Study information: Within the sequenced Susac syndrome patient group, 5 or 6 exhibited active disease and under 10 were in remission. When their blood was taken, patients with Susac syndrome were therapy-naive, taking corticosteroids, or taking intravenous immunoglobulin alone.

The V gene's germline CDR1 is MNHEY and CDR2 SVGAGI. The CDR3 runs 14 residues. Trimming pared 6 bases from V and 3 bases from J, leaving 13 bases between. Random hexamers were used to reverse transcribe the RNA input (0.5 to 1 ug). TCRdb redid the calling of the immunoSEQ multiplex PCR reads with MiXCR, one entry per CDR3 protein. Of roughly 200,000 distinct CDR3 sequences in the sample, about 94% were seen once. CD8+ and CD4+ T cells from blood underwent TCR beta sequencing. Patients with Susac syndrome met diagnostic criteria that were recently defined for definite or probable disease. The genes are TRBV6-5 and TRBJ2-3; D may be TRBD2 (6 bases). The receptor comes from a human donor with Susac syndrome. Material: CD4+ T cells from PBMCs. CDR3 in DNA: TGTGCCAGCAGACTAGCCCCCGCGACAGATACGCAGTATTTT. Amino acids: CASRLAPATDTQYF.